These 22 T cell receptor beta chains were sequenced from one sample in a study of radiation and T cells in renal cell carcinoma. As to time point: blood 2 weeks post-SBRT. The treatment was: 15 Gy SBRT to primary tumor, nephrectomy 4 weeks later. Assay: immunoSEQ multiplex PCR; the TCRdb copy retains only in-frame clones and omits some. The profile shows some 75,000 clones, around 76% of them singletons. This specimen was blood, taken from a patient whose treatment included radiotherapy and nephrectomy. Receptors originate from a man between 60 and 70 years old with renal cell carcinoma.

The CDR3 DNA follows: TGTGCCACCAGCAGAGATCGGTCTAGCAGTATAGTCCGATACAATGAGCAGTTCTTC. It encodes CATSRDRSSSIVRYNEQFF. The chain joins TRBV15 to TRBJ2-1; maybe TRBD2 (5 bases). The CDR3 contains 19 residues. V lost 0 bases and J lost 4, with 22 bases in between. Per the germline V gene, CDR1 is LNHNV and CDR2 is YYDKDF (reference sequence).

V gene TRBV7-9 combines with J gene TRBJ1-1; maybe TRBD1 (5 bases). The length of the CDR3 is 14 residues. Trimming took off 5 bases at V and 2 bases at J, with 12 bases between the two ends. Germline-derived CDR1 and CDR2 are SEHNR and FQNEAQ (reference sequence). CDR3 coding DNA: TGTGCCAGCAGCCTAGGGACGGCTAACACTGAAGCTTTCTTT. This encodes CASSLGTANTEAFF. The full variable domain, in which reference TRBV7-9 and TRBJ1-1 provide the parts outside the CDR3, is DTGVSQNPRHKITKRGQNVTFRCDPISEHNRLYWYRQTLGQGPEFLTYFQNEAQLEKSRLLSDRFSAERPKGSFSTLEIQRTEQGDSAMYLCASSLGTANTEAFFGQGTRLTVV.

The chain carries TRBV21-1 and TRBJ2-2; TRBD1, the table's D call, was not compared with the DNA. TRBV21-1 is assigned pseudogene status. The CDR3 runs to 15 residues. As DNA, the CDR3 is TGTGCCAGCAGCGACAGGGGGCTGTACACCGGGGAGCTGTTTTTT. Protein product: CASSDRGLYTGELFF.

CDR3 DNA sequence: TGTGCCAGCAGCGTAGGTGGGAGCGAAGGGTCTGAAGCTTTCTTT. Protein sequence: CASSVGGSEGSEAFF. This sequence joins TRBV9 and TRBJ1-1; D is unresolved. The ends were cut back, 0 bases at V and 6 bases at J, with 15 bases in the middle. Germline CDR1 SGDLS, CDR2 YYNGEE. The CDR3 is 15 residues long. The whole variable domain, remainder taken from reference TRBV9 and TRBJ1-1, is DSGVTQTPKHLITATGQRVTLRCSPRSGDLSVYWYQQSLDQGLQFLIQYYNGEERAKGNILERFSAQQFPDLHSELNLSSLELGDSALYFCASSVGGSEGSEAFFGQGTRLTVV.

The CDR3 bases are TGTGCCAGCAGCCCTGGGGGGGCGCATGCAGATACGCAGTATTTT. Its protein is CASSPGGAHADTQYF. This chain connects TRBV28 to TRBJ2-3, with a tentative D call TRBD2 (7 bases). CDR3 length equals 15 residues. With 6 bases removed from V and 4 bases from J, the gap between germline ends came to 17 bases. Looked up from germline, CDR1 is MDHEN and CDR2 is SYDVKM. Based on the CDR3 plus reference TRBV28 and TRBJ2-3, the full variable domain is DVKVTQSSRYLVKRTGEKVFLECVQDMDHENMFWYRQDPGLGLRLIYFSYDVKMKEKGDIPEGYSVSREKKERFSLILESASTNQTSMYLCASSPGGAHADTQYFGPGTRLTVL.

The rearrangement uses TRBV30 and TRBJ2-7; 9 positions match TRBD2. The V segment lost 2 bases and the J segment 6 bases; nucleotides outside the gene matches: 20. Germline CDR1 reads GTSNPN; CDR2 reads SVGIG (reference sequence). The CDR3 is 18 residues long. CDR3 residues: CAWSLNRRGSGRPGEQYF. DNA for the CDR3: TGTGCCTGGAGTCTAAACCGCCGGGGCAGCGGGAGGCCGGGCGAGCAGTACTTC. Combining the CDR3 with reference TRBV30 and TRBJ2-7 gives the whole variable domain SQTIHQWPATLVQPVGSPLSLECTVEGTSNPNLYWYRQAAGRGLQLLFYSVGIGQISSEVPQNLSASRPQDRQFILSSKKLLLSDSGFYLCAWSLNRRGSGRPGEQYFGPGTRLTVT.

About this clone: The same CDR3 also results from other DNA sequences found in this sample. The V and J genes are TRBV28 and TRBJ2-7; D is ambiguous. Trimming shortened V by 3 bases and J by 0 bases, and 3 bases separated the two germline ends. The CDR3 spans 12 residues. Germline V gene sequence: CDR1 MDHEN, CDR2 SYDVKM. The CDR3 DNA reads as TGTGCCAGCAGTTTCAGCTCCTACGAGCAGTACTTC. Translation gives CASSFSSYEQYF.

The chain recombines TRBV11-3 with TRBJ2-3; D gene ambiguous. From germline, CDR1 is SGHNT and CDR2 YENEEA. With 3 bases removed from V and 2 bases from J, the gap between germline ends came to 3 bases. The CDR3 runs to 12 residues. CDR3 sequence reads: CASSFHTDTQYF. Written as DNA, the CDR3 is TGTGCCAGCAGCTTCCACACAGATACGCAGTATTTT.

The chain employs TRBV27 and TRBJ1-2, with D hard to call. Germline V gene sequence: CDR1 MNHEY, CDR2 SMNVEV (reference sequence). V was trimmed by 8 bases and J by 8 bases, leaving 24 bases between them. This CDR3 has 15 amino acids. The CDR3 region has the DNA TGTGCCAGCCTCCCTGACCGAGGGTCCTTAACCGGCTACACCTTC. This sequence encodes CASLPDRGSLTGYTF.

The chain couples TRBV5-8 to TRBJ2-7; either TRBD1 or TRBD2 may supply D (5 bases each). V was cut by 5 bases and J by 4 bases, with 16 bases left in between. The CDR3 is 14 amino acids. Germline V CDR1 and CDR2: SGHTS, YDEGEE. The CDR3 DNA reads TGTGCCAGCAGACCCACCGGGGCCGGTTACGAGCAGTACTTC. Amino acids: CASRPTGAGYEQYF.

Comments on this clone: One end of the junction does not line up with germline, which may come from a read error. V usage is TRBV27 and J usage is TRBJ2-7; a weak D match, TRBD1 (6 bases). The CDR3 runs 9 residues. Germline CDR1 reads MNHEY; CDR2 reads SMNVEV (reference sequence). The CDR3 loop is CATHLLRGF. For the CDR3, the DNA is TGTGCCACGCACCTCTTGAGGGGGTTC.

The chain has TRBV7-3 and TRBJ2-4; 10 bases match TRBD1. J lost 1 base, V lost 1 base, and 22 bases had no gene match. There are 23 residues in the CDR3. The germline V gene has CDR1 SGHTA and CDR2 FQGTGA. The CDR3 DNA is TGTGCCAGCAGCTTAAGCGGTCGGACAGGGGGTGCGTTTAGGACACTGGCCAAAAACATTCAGTACTTC. The encoded protein is CASSLSGRTGGAFRTLAKNIQYF.

The V gene is TRBV6-1, the J gene TRBJ1-4; TRBD1 aligns across 9 bases. Germline V lookup: CDR1 MNHNS, CDR2 SASEGT. The CDR3 is 14 amino acids. The junction had 6 bases not matched to a gene; V was cut back by 8 bases and J by 5 bases. Written as DNA, the CDR3 is TGTGCCAGCCTGGGACAGGGCGGGAATGAAAAACTGTTTTTT. Translation gives CASLGQGGNEKLFF.

The rearrangement uses TRBV4-2 and TRBJ2-7, with 11 positions matching TRBD2. Trimming removed 0 bases from V and 0 bases from J; junction bases left unmatched: 1. This CDR3 spans 16 amino acids. Germline V gene data show CDR1 as LGHNA and CDR2 as YNFKEQ. The CDR3 bases are TGTGCCAGCAGCCAAGAGGGACTAGCGGACTCCTACGAGCAGTACTTC. It is translated as CASSQEGLADSYEQYF.

V usage is TRBV29-1 and J usage is TRBJ2-1; D not resolved. With 2 bases removed from V and 5 bases from J, the gap between germline ends came to 10 bases. The CDR3 sequence is 13 residues long. Germline values: CDR1 SQVTM, CDR2 ANQGSEA. The CDR3 region is CSVETTGNNEQFF. CDR3 nucleotides: TGCAGCGTTGAAACCACTGGGAACAATGAGCAGTTCTTC.

The chain links TRBV27 to TRBJ2-1; D may match TRBD1 or TRBD2 (5 bases each). CDR1 and CDR2 from the germline V gene are MNHEY and SMNVEV (reference sequence). V was clipped by 5 bases and J by 7 bases, with 15 bases between them. This CDR3 is built from 14 residues. CDR3 coding DNA: TGTGCCAGCAGTCTCGAGGGGACGGAAAATGAGCAGTTCTTC. The encoded protein is CASSLEGTENEQFF.

The CDR3 DNA reads TGTGCCAGTGGGACAGGGCCCCAAGAGACCCAGTACTTC. Amino acids: CASGTGPQETQYF. V and J are TRBV19 and TRBJ2-5, with 9 bases aligning to TRBD1. The CDR3 contains 13 residues. CDR1 LNHDA and CDR2 SQIVND come from the germline V gene (reference sequence). J was trimmed by 1 base and V by 8 bases; bases with no gene match: 2.

V is TRBV7-2 and J is TRBJ1-2, with D possibly TRBD1 on 5 matching bases. Trimming removed 0 bases from V and 6 bases from J, with 8 bases in between. The CDR3 is 13 amino acids. The germline V gene has CDR1 SGHTA and CDR2 FQGNSA. CDR3 nucleotides: TGTGCCAGCAGCTTAGCGCAGGGTAATGGCTACACCTTC. Translation gives CASSLAQGNGYTF.

This clone was recorded only once. The chain links TRBV6-5 to TRBJ1-3, with D unclear. The CDR3 covers 13 residues. Per germline, CDR1 MNHEY and CDR2 SVGAGI. V was cut by 2 bases and J by 0 bases, with 2 bases left in between. CDR3 DNA: TGTGCCAGCAGTTACGGCTCTGGAAACACCATATATTTT. It translates to CASSYGSGNTIYF.

The rearrangement uses TRBV4-1 and TRBJ1-1; D is unclear. Trimming stripped 4 bases from V and 0 bases from J, with 6 bases between. From germline, CDR1 is MGHRA and CDR2 YSYEKL. The CDR3 consists of 13 residues. In DNA, the CDR3 is TGCGCCAGCAGCCCTGGGTTGAACACTGAAGCTTTCTTT. Translating it yields CASSPGLNTEAFF.

The chain combines TRBV11-3 with TRBJ2-5; TRBD2 aligns across 9 bases. J was trimmed by 7 bases and V by 5 bases; bases with no gene match: 8. This CDR3 is 14 amino acids long. The V gene's germline CDR1 is SGHNT and CDR2 YENEEA. In DNA form, the CDR3 reads TGTGCCAGCAGCCCGGGGACTAGCTACGGGACCCAGTACTTC. Its translation is CASSPGTSYGTQYF.

The gene calls are TRBV9 and TRBJ2-3; D not certain. The CDR3 is 15 residues long. With 0 bases removed from V and 4 bases from J, the gap between germline ends came to 12 bases. The V gene's germline CDR1 is SGDLS and CDR2 YYNGEE. For the CDR3, the DNA is TGTGCCAGCAGCGTAGCCCGTGGAAAGGCAGATACGCAGTATTTT. This codes for CASSVARGKADTQYF.